This T cell receptor (beta chain) was identified in a study of human T cells and chemical hapten exposure. Looking at the study overall: The use of 2% DPC on roughly 2 cm by roughly 2 cm of upper inner arm skin constituted sensitization. The patch tests put 0.01% DPC on the skin of the upper back and were read 6 days later.

Each cDNA molecule in the library carried unique molecular identifiers. Original analysis: Sample TCR totals centred on a median of approximately 96,000, ranging about 20,000 to 690,600. TCRdb re-analysed the RACE reads in MiXCR, keeping a single row per CDR3 protein. The authors' filters were not applied to this entry. Of around 100,000 distinct CDR3 sequences in the sample, approximately 10% were seen once. This clonotype showed up just a few times. The time point here: patch test 2, 6 weeks after DPC sensitization. Treatment: therapeutic diphenylcyclopropenone sensitization with weekly scalp DPC. In germline, CDR1 is SGHRS, CDR2 YFSETQ. The CDR3 consists of 15 residues. Between the trimmed V and J ends, which lost 0 bases and 1 base, there was a span of 7 bases.

This chain links TRBV5-1 with TRBJ2-2; unclear D gene. The source material was whole blood, sampled in connection with sensitization to the hapten diphenylcyclopropenone (DPC). The receptor's source is a woman in her thirties or forties with alopecia areata. Some clones in this sample may be carry-over from other donors' samples. The CDR3 loop reads CASSLAVGNTGELFF. The CDR3, as DNA: TGCGCCAGCAGCTTGGCCGTGGGGAACACCGGGGAGCTGTTTTTT.